The rows below give T cell receptor beta chains drawn from one sample of a study of blood T cell repertoires in COVID-19. Using immunoSEQ multiplex PCR, the repertoire was profiled, and TCRdb retains in-frame clones only, with some absent. The sample yields tens of thousands of clones, 60% to 85% seen once. Specimen: peripheral blood. These TCRs come from a human donor in a cohort sampled during active COVID-19. CDR3s include the opening cysteine and the closing phenylalanine or tryptophan. D genes are given only for firm matches. Clone size is shown for a subset of rows, as once, few, many or a class of expanded clone.

cdr3_aa cdr3_nt cdr3_length j_call d_call clone_size v_call
CASSLLAASTDTQYF TGTGCCAGCAGCCTGCTAGCGGCTAGCACAGATACGCAGTATTTT 15 TRBJ2-3 TRBD2 - TRBV7-3
CASSLARRDRGRYGYTF TGTGCCAGCAGCCTCGCGCGGAGGGACAGGGGTCGGTATGGCTACACCTTC 17 TRBJ1-2 TRBD1 few TRBV11-2
CASSLGGPSSYNEQFF TGTGCCAGCAGCTTAGGAGGGCCGAGCTCCTACAATGAGCAGTTCTTC 16 TRBJ2-1 - - TRBV11-2
CASSPGQNTGELFF TGTGCCAGCTCACCCGGACAGAACACCGGGGAGCTGTTTTTT 14 TRBJ2-2 - - TRBV18
CASSGTSTDTQYF TGCGCCAGTTCGGGTACTAGCACAGATACGCAGTATTTT 13 TRBJ2-3 - - TRBV5-1
CASSARLGGYTF TGTGCCAGCAGTGCTCGCCTCGGGGGCTACACCTTC 12 TRBJ1-2 - many TRBV28
CASSEYGGNQPQHF TGTGCCAGCAGTGAATACGGGGGTAATCAGCCCCAGCATTTT 14 TRBJ1-5 - - TRBV6-1
CASSLETSGRATDTQYF TGCGCCAGCAGCTTGGAAACTAGCGGGAGGGCCACAGATACGCAGTATTTT 17 TRBJ2-3 TRBD2 - TRBV5-1
CASSFQGSGSNQPQHF TGTGCCAGCAGCTTCCAGGGTAGTGGTAGCAATCAGCCCCAGCATTTT 16 TRBJ1-5 - many TRBV5-6
CASKGLIRNEQFF TGTGCCAGCAAAGGACTCATACGCAATGAGCAGTTCTTC 13 TRBJ2-1 - - TRBV27
CASSQSPETQYF TGTGCCAGCAGCCAATCTCCAGAGACCCAGTACTTC 12 TRBJ2-5 - - TRBV3-1/TRBV3-2
CASSPLGGGYEQYF TGTGCCAGCAGCCCCTTGGGGGGGGGCTACGAGCAGTACTTC 14 TRBJ2-7 TRBD2 - TRBV28
CASSPTSSSGANVLTF TGTGCCAGCTCACCAACTAGCTCCTCTGGGGCCAACGTCCTGACTTTC 16 TRBJ2-6 - - TRBV18
CSVVGGQGGEKLFF TGCAGCGTTGTAGGGGGACAGGGGGGTGAAAAACTGTTTTTT 14 TRBJ1-4 TRBD1 - TRBV29-1
CASSPSGLQSTEAFF TGTGCCAGCAGCCCTTCAGGACTGCAGAGCACTGAAGCTTTCTTT 15 TRBJ1-1 - - TRBV5-4